The 7 T cell receptor beta chains below all came from one sample that was sequenced in a study of cytomegalovirus exposure and HLA in healthy donors. Measured with immunoSEQ multiplex PCR; TCRdb has only the in-frame clones, and not every one. Of under 150,000 clones detected, roughly 90% appear once; the ten largest clones hold about 1.9%. The sample was PBMCs. The receptor set was obtained from a woman aged 18-29 years in good health and CMV-seronegative.

J is TRBJ2-2 and V is TRBV27; TRBD2 is a possible D gene (6 bases). The CDR3 has 15 residues. The V gene lost 5 bases and the J gene lost 4 bases, with 14 bases spanning the gap. Germline V CDR1 and CDR2: MNHEY, SMNVEV (reference sequence). The CDR3 region is CASSTNWDFTGELFF. The DNA of the CDR3 is TGTGCCAGCAGTACAAACTGGGACTTCACCGGGGAGCTGTTTTTT.

CDR3 sequence reads: CASSIQETQYF. For the CDR3, the DNA is TGTGCCAGCAGCATCCAAGAGACCCAGTACTTC. This chain connects TRBV2 to TRBJ2-5; no definite D call. CDR1 and CDR2 (germline): SNHLY, FYNNEI. The V gene lost 6 bases and the J gene lost 1 base, with 3 bases spanning the gap. The CDR3 runs to 11 residues.

The chain has TRBV29-1 and TRBJ1-1; D not resolved. Germline-derived CDR1 and CDR2 are SQVTM and ANQGSEA. This CDR3 comprises 13 residues. V was clipped by 0 bases and J by 2 bases, with 7 bases between them. CDR3 residues: CSVEDLGNTEAFF. The CDR3, as DNA: TGCAGCGTTGAAGATCTTGGCAACACTGAAGCTTTCTTT. The whole variable domain, filled in from reference TRBV29-1 and TRBJ1-1, reads SAVISQKPSRDICQRGTSLTIQCQVDSQVTMMFWYRQQPGQSLTLIATANQGSEATYESGFVIDKFPISRPNLTFSTLTVSNMSPEDSSIYLCSVEDLGNTEAFFGQGTRLTVV.

For the CDR3, the DNA is TGTGCCAGCAGCTACGGGACAGGGCTTGAAAAACTGTTTTTT. It is translated as CASSYGTGLEKLFF. The chain uses TRBV5-6 and TRBJ1-4; TRBD1 agrees at 9 bases. Germline CDR1 SGHDT, CDR2 YYEEEE. The V segment lost 3 bases and the J segment 7 bases; nucleotides outside the gene matches: 4. The CDR3 has 14 amino acids.

The V and J genes are TRBV9 and TRBJ2-2; no clear D gene. The CDR3 has 12 residues. CDR1 is SGDLS and CDR2 is YYNGEE in the germline V gene. Trimming removed 4 bases from V and 4 bases from J, with 5 bases in between. This CDR3 reads CASSPFTGELFF. CDR3 DNA: TGTGCCAGCAGCCCCTTCACCGGGGAGCTGTTTTTT. Supplemented by reference TRBV9 and TRBJ2-2, the full variable domain reads DSGVTQTPKHLITATGQRVTLRCSPRSGDLSVYWYQQSLDQGLQFLIQYYNGEERAKGNILERFSAQQFPDLHSELNLSSLELGDSALYFCASSPFTGELFFGEGSRLTVL.

The J gene is TRBJ2-6, the V gene TRBV9; 7 bases align to TRBD1. Germline CDR1 reads SGDLS; CDR2 reads YYNGEE. This CDR3 is built from 19 residues. V was pared by 3 bases and J by 4 bases, with 16 bases of the junction left unmatched. This chain's CDR3 is CASSDLRDSLLFGANVLTF. In DNA, the CDR3 is TGTGCCAGCAGCGATTTACGGGACAGCCTCTTGTTCGGGGCCAACGTCCTGACTTTC.

The chain combines TRBV5-1 with TRBJ1-1, with TRBD1 identical over 10 bases. V shed 4 bases and J 0 bases; nucleotides not matched to a gene: 9. The CDR3 is 17 residues long. Germline-derived CDR1 and CDR2 are SGHRS and YFSETQ. This CDR3 reads CASSASGTGAMNTEAFF. The CDR3 coding sequence is TGCGCCAGCAGCGCGAGCGGGACAGGGGCTATGAACACTGAAGCTTTCTTT. Combining the CDR3 with reference TRBV5-1 and TRBJ1-1 gives the whole variable domain KAGVTQTPRYLIKTRGQQVTLSCSPISGHRSVSWYQQTPGQGLQFLFEYFSETQRNKGNFPGRFSGRQFSNSRSEMNVSTLELGDSALYLCASSASGTGAMNTEAFFGQGTRLTVV.